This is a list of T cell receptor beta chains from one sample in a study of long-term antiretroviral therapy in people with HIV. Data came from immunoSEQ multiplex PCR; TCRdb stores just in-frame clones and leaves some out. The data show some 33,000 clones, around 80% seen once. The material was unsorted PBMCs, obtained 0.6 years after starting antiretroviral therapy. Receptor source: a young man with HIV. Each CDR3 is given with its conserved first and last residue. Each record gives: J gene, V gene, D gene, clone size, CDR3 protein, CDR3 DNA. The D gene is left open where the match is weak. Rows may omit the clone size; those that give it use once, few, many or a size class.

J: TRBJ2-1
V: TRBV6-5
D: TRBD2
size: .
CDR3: CASSYSLREGQFF
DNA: TGTGCCAGCAGTTACTCCCTCCGGGAGGGGCAGTTCTTC

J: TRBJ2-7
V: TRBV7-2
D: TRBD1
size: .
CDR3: CASSHTGGKPNYEQYF
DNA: TGTGCCAGCAGCCACACAGGGGGCAAACCGAACTACGAGCAGTACTTC

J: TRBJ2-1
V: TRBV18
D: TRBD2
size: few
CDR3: CASSPWTSGAGNEQFF
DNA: TGTGCCAGCTCACCATGGACTAGCGGGGCGGGCAATGAGCAGTTCTTC

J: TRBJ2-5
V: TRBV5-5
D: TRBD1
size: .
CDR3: CASSSPGQDIQYF
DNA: TGTGCCAGCAGCTCTCCGGGACAGGACATCCAGTACTTC

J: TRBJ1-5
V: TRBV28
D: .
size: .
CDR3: CASSQLRGYSNQPQHF
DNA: TGTGCCAGCAGTCAACTCAGGGGCTATAGCAATCAGCCCCAGCATTTT

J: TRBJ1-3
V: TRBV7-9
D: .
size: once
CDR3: CASSLVASGNTIYF
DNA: TGTGCCAGCAGCTTAGTTGCCTCTGGAAACACCATATATTTT

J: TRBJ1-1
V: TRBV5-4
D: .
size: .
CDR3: CASSLAGRNTEAFF
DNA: TGTGCCAGCAGCTTGGCAGGCAGGAACACTGAAGCTTTCTTT

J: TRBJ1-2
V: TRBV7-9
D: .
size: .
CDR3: CASSLLTGTAYGYTF
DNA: TGTGCCAGCAGCTTATTAACCGGGACGGCTTATGGCTACACCTTC

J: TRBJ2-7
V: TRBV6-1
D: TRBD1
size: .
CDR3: CASKPGQTAEQYF
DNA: TGTGCCAGCAAACCGGGACAGACTGCCGAGCAGTACTTC

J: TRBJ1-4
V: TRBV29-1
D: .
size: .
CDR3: CSVEGTLTGKLFF
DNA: TGCAGCGTTGAAGGGACACTGACGGGAAAACTGTTTTTT

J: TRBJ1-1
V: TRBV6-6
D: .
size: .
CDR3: CASTWGMNTEAFF
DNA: TGTGCCAGCACTTGGGGGATGAACACTGAAGCTTTCTTT

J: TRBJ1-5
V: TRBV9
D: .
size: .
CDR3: CASSSGNSNQPQHF
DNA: TGTGCCAGCTCTTCCGGGAACAGCAATCAGCCCCAGCATTTT

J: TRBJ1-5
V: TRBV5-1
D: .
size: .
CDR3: CASSLEGLGQPQHF
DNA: TGCGCCAGCAGCTTGGAGGGGCTGGGGCAGCCCCAGCATTTT

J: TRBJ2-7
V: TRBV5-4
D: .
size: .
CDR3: CASSFSGYEQYF
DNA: TGTGCCAGCAGCTTCTCGGGGTACGAGCAGTACTTC

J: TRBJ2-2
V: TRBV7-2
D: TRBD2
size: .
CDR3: CASSLVGGPSGELFF
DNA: TGTGCCAGCAGCTTAGTGGGAGGGCCCTCCGGGGAGCTGTTTTTT

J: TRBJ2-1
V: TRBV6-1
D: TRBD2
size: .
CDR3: CATNPSGRSYNEQFF
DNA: TGTGCCACGAACCCTAGCGGGAGATCCTACAATGAGCAGTTCTTC

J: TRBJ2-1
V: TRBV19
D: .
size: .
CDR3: CASSPRTPGTYNEQFF
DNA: TGTGCCAGTAGTCCGAGGACCCCAGGGACCTACAATGAGCAGTTCTTC

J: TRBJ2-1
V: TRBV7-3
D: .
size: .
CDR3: CASSSRRGSWNEQFF
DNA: TGTGCCAGCAGCTCACGCCGGGGGAGTTGGAATGAGCAGTTCTTC

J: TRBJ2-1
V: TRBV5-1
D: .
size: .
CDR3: CASSLSRVGDEQFF
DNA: TGCGCCAGCAGCTTAAGTAGGGTCGGCGATGAGCAGTTCTTC

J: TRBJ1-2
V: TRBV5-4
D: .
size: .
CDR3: CASSSTDYGYTF
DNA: TGTGCCAGCAGCTCGACAGACTATGGCTACACCTTC

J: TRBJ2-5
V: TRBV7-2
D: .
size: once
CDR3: CASSLGGRPGQETQYF
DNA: TGTGCCAGCAGCTTAGGAGGGAGGCCGGGGCAAGAGACCCAGTACTTC